These 32 T cell receptor beta chains were sequenced from one sample in a study of OX40 agonist ivuxolimab in advanced cancers. The method was immunoSEQ multiplex PCR; TCRdb's version includes in-frame clones alone and lacks a portion of them. Among some 67,000 clones listed, around 88% were seen once. Sample: CD4+ or CD8+ T cells sorted from blood, taken in a trial of the OX40 agonist ivuxolimab. These receptor sequences come from an adult with an advanced solid tumor such as melanoma, head and neck, liver or kidney cancer.

This CDR3 reads CATSRDLAGGLDEQFF. For the CDR3, the DNA is TGTGCCACCAGCAGAGATCTAGCGGGGGGGCTCGATGAGCAGTTCTTC. The chain joins TRBV15 to TRBJ2-1; the match to TRBD2 covers 12 bases. This CDR3 contains 16 residues. Germline V gene data show CDR1 as LNHNV and CDR2 as YYDKDF (reference sequence). V was clipped by 0 bases and J by 8 bases; unmatched bases: 5.

The V gene is TRBV5-4, the J gene TRBJ2-3, with TRBD2 matching 10 bases. Germline assignment: CDR1 SGHNT and CDR2 YYREEE (reference sequence). The V gene end was trimmed by 0 bases and the J gene end by 2 bases; junction bases not matched to a gene: 3. This CDR3 is built from 16 residues. CDR3 in DNA: TGTGCCAGCAGCTTGGGACTAGCGGGCTTCACAGATACGCAGTATTTT. Translation gives CASSLGLAGFTDTQYF. The variable domain in full, with the rest retrieved from reference TRBV5-4 and TRBJ2-3, is ETGVTQSPTHLIKTRGQQVTLRCSSQSGHNTVSWYQQALGQGPQFIFQYYREEENGRGNFPPRFSGLQFPNYSSELNVNALELDDSALYLCASSLGLAGFTDTQYFGPGTRLTVL.

This chain links TRBV5-5 with TRBJ2-3; either TRBD1 or TRBD2 may fit D (6 bases each). The CDR3 spans 15 residues. The V end was cut by 5 bases, the J end by 0 bases, with 13 bases between. Germline loops: CDR1 SGHKS, CDR2 YYEKEE (reference sequence). CDR3 sequence reads: CASSLRGLSTDTQYF. CDR3 DNA: TGTGCCAGCAGTTTACGGGGGCTTAGCACAGATACGCAGTATTTT.

This clone is a singleton in its sample. The chain employs TRBV11-1 and TRBJ1-2, with a weak D call TRBD1 (6 bases). The V gene's germline CDR1 is SGHAT and CDR2 FQDESV (reference sequence). Trimming left V 6 bases short and J 5 bases short, with 19 bases between. This CDR3 has 15 amino acids. The CDR3 region has the DNA TGTGCCAGCAGTTTACAGCAACAGGGAGGATATGGCTACACCTTC. This sequence encodes CASSLQQQGGYGYTF.

The chain uses TRBV19 and TRBJ1-2; 8 bases are shared with TRBD1. This CDR3 spans 13 amino acids. V trimming: 5 bases; J trimming: 4 bases; junction bases outside the gene matches: 3. Germline loops: CDR1 LNHDA, CDR2 SQIVND (reference sequence). The CDR3 DNA sequence: TGTGCCAGTAGTTCAGGGGGCTCCTATGGCTACACCTTC. Its translation is CASSSGGSYGYTF.

This chain links TRBV27 with TRBJ1-6; D is perhaps TRBD1 (6 bases). The CDR3 has 14 amino acids. CDR1 and CDR2 from the germline V gene are MNHEY and SMNVEV (reference sequence). V was clipped by 1 base and J by 9 bases, with 10 bases between them. CDR3 residues: CASSLFGGGSPLHF. In nucleotides, the CDR3 is TGTGCCAGCAGTTTATTCGGAGGGGGTTCACCCCTCCACTTT.

The rearrangement joins TRBV5-4 to TRBJ2-1; TRBD2 matches 9 bases. The germline V gene encodes CDR1 SGHNT and CDR2 YYREEE (reference sequence). The CDR3 is 16 residues long. The V gene end was trimmed by 0 bases and the J gene end by 8 bases; junction bases not matched to a gene: 9. The CDR3 sequence is CASSLVPASGADEQFF. CDR3 DNA: TGTGCCAGCAGCTTGGTTCCGGCTAGCGGGGCGGATGAGCAGTTCTTC.

The V call is TRBV5-1, the J call TRBJ2-5, with D hard to call. This CDR3 comprises 14 residues. Germline V gene data show CDR1 as SGHRS and CDR2 as YFSETQ. Trimming cost V 5 bases and J 5 bases, with 16 bases left between them. CDR3 loop: CASSSNAVHETQYF. The CDR3 nucleotides are TGCGCCAGCAGTTCGAACGCCGTCCACGAGACCCAGTACTTC.

V is TRBV19 and J is TRBJ1-6, with D hard to call. The V and J ends lost 4 bases and 5 bases respectively, with 12 bases between them. CDR1 and CDR2 from the germline V gene are LNHDA and SQIVND (reference sequence). The CDR3 totals 15 residues. CDR3 in amino acids: CASSTDPGNNSPLHF. CDR3 coding DNA: TGTGCCAGTAGTACCGACCCCGGGAATAATTCACCCCTCCACTTT.

CDR3 in amino acids: CSVDQGRGTEAFF. The DNA for the CDR3 is TGCAGCGTTGATCAGGGGAGGGGCACTGAAGCTTTCTTT. The rearrangement links TRBV29-1 to TRBJ1-1; D is perhaps TRBD1 (6 bases). Germline V CDR1 and CDR2: SQVTM, ANQGSEA. This CDR3 comprises 13 residues. V shed 3 bases and J shed 4 bases, with 12 bases lying between them.

J is TRBJ1-2 and V is TRBV5-5; 7 nucleotides line up with TRBD1. V dropped 1 base and J dropped 4; count of bases not matched to a gene: 4. In germline, CDR1 is SGHKS, CDR2 YYEKEE (reference sequence). This CDR3 is 14 amino acids long. The CDR3 region is CASSLFQGGYGYTF. The CDR3, as DNA: TGTGCCAGCAGCTTGTTTCAGGGGGGCTATGGCTACACCTTC.

In its sample, this clone was seen a few times. The chain recombines TRBV6-1 with TRBJ2-4; TRBD1 aligns across 8 bases. Germline V gene lookup returns CDR1 MNHNS and CDR2 SASEGT. J was trimmed by 0 bases and V by 2 bases; bases with no gene match: 12. This CDR3 contains 19 residues. The CDR3 nucleotides are TGTGCCAGCAGTGAATGGGCGCAGGGGGCTTCCCAAGCCAAAAACATTCAGTACTTC. Translating gives CASSEWAQGASQAKNIQYF.

The chain recombines TRBV5-1 with TRBJ2-1; D call uncertain. The germline V and J ends were trimmed by 2 bases and 4 bases, with 10 bases remaining between them. Germline loops: CDR1 SGHRS, CDR2 YFSETQ. CDR3 length: 14 residues. The CDR3 loop reads CASSFVKGYNEQFF. The CDR3 coding sequence is TGCGCCAGCAGCTTTGTTAAGGGTTACAATGAGCAGTTCTTC.

This chain connects TRBV5-1 to TRBJ2-1; no firm D call. Per the germline V gene, CDR1 is SGHRS and CDR2 is YFSETQ. V was pared by 4 bases and J by 5 bases, with 4 bases between. CDR3 length equals 11 residues. The CDR3 DNA follows: TGCGCCAGCAGCCAGAACAATGAGCAGTTCTTC. This encodes CASSQNNEQFF.

Notes on this clone: In the same sample, other DNA sequences code for this CDR3. The chain couples TRBV18 to TRBJ2-5; D is ambiguous. V lost 3 bases to trimming and J lost 0 bases, with 5 bases between them. This CDR3 spans 13 amino acids. CDR1 and CDR2 from the germline V gene are KGHSH and LQKENI. The CDR3 DNA reads TGTGCCAGCTCACCGGGGTACCAAGAGACCCAGTACTTC. Translation: CASSPGYQETQYF.

The rearrangement joins TRBV2 to TRBJ1-2; 7 bases map to TRBD1. Germline V lookup: CDR1 SNHLY, CDR2 FYNNEI. With V trimmed by 4 bases and J by 3 bases, 2 bases remained unmatched. The CDR3 length is 13 residues. The CDR3: CASSVQGDYGYTF. The CDR3 DNA reads as TGTGCCAGCAGTGTGCAGGGGGACTATGGCTACACCTTC.

The chain carries TRBV14 and TRBJ1-6; possible D gene TRBD1, 5 bases. The CDR3 length is 16 residues. The ends were cut back, 0 bases at V and 4 bases at J, with 10 bases in the middle. CDR1 SGHDN and CDR2 FVKESK come from the germline V gene. The CDR3 sequence: CASSQEWGDYNSPLHF. The DNA for the CDR3 is TGTGCCAGCAGCCAAGAGTGGGGGGATTATAATTCACCCCTCCACTTT.

V gene TRBV30 combines with J gene TRBJ1-2; 7 bases fit TRBD1. J lost 1 base, V lost 4 bases, and 9 bases had no gene match. This CDR3 comprises 15 residues. Per germline, CDR1 GTSNPN and CDR2 SVGIG (reference sequence). CDR3 sequence reads: CAWIKKTGFNYGYTF. CDR3 in DNA: TGTGCCTGGATTAAAAAGACAGGGTTTAACTATGGCTACACCTTC.

The V call is TRBV18, the J call TRBJ1-6; D might be TRBD1 (6 bases). CDR3 length: 14 residues. The germline V gene encodes CDR1 KGHSH and CDR2 LQKENI. The V end lost 5 bases, the J end lost 6 bases, and 11 bases lay between the germline ends. This chain's CDR3 is CASSEGHFNSPLHF. CDR3 nucleotide sequence: TGTGCCAGCTCAGAGGGACATTTTAATTCACCCCTCCACTTT.

The chain links TRBV10-3 to TRBJ1-1; D gene uncertain. V was pared by 2 bases and J by 0 bases, with 13 bases between. Germline lookup yields CDR1 ENHRY and CDR2 SYGVKD. This CDR3 has 16 residues. The CDR3 is CAISEKGRTMNTEAFF. The CDR3 DNA reads as TGTGCCATCAGTGAGAAAGGGAGGACTATGAACACTGAAGCTTTCTTT.

This clone appeared a few times. This chain joins TRBV9 and TRBJ1-3; 12 bases match TRBD1. CDR1 and CDR2 from the germline V gene are SGDLS and YYNGEE. V trimming: 0 bases; J trimming: 2 bases; junction bases outside the gene matches: 3. CDR3 size: 17 residues. The CDR3 DNA reads as TGTGCCAGCAGCGTAGCGGGACAGGGGGCTGCTGGAAACACCATATATTTT. Its translation: CASSVAGQGAAGNTIYF.

The CDR3 DNA reads TGTGCCAGCAGCTTTATCAGGGGGGCAGATACGCAGTATTTT. Amino acid sequence: CASSFIRGADTQYF. The genes are TRBV7-9 and TRBJ2-3, with D perhaps TRBD1 (7 bases). From germline, CDR1 is SEHNR and CDR2 FQNEAQ (reference sequence). V was shortened by 3 bases and J by 4 bases, with 11 bases between the two germline ends. CDR3 length equals 14 residues.

This clone was observed a few times. The CDR3: CATTGGGAEETQYF. The CDR3 nucleotides read TGCGCCACCACCGGGGGGGGAGCCGAAGAGACCCAGTACTTC. V usage is TRBV5-1 and J usage is TRBJ2-5; 8 nucleotides line up with TRBD2. Germline lookup yields CDR1 SGHRS and CDR2 YFSETQ. The CDR3 runs 14 residues. With V trimmed by 9 bases and J by 3 bases, 10 bases remained unmatched.

The chain recombines TRBV7-6 with TRBJ1-1; the D is unclear. The CDR3 is 13 amino acids. Trimming removed 4 bases at V and 1 base at J, with 7 bases between. Germline V gives CDR1 SGHVS, CDR2 FNYEAQ. The DNA of the CDR3 is TGTGCCAGCAGCTATTCTGAGAACACTGAAGCTTTCTTT. Its protein product is CASSYSENTEAFF.

In this sample, this clone turned up a few times. The chain combines TRBV10-1 with TRBJ2-5; 8 bases are shared with TRBD2. The junction had 7 bases not matched to a gene; V was cut back by 3 bases and J by 1 base. Germline V gene lookup returns CDR1 WNHNN and CDR2 SYGVQD (reference sequence). The CDR3 loop spans 16 amino acids. The CDR3 DNA is TGCGCCAGCAGTGATGAGAAGCGGGGGACCCAAGAGACCCAGTACTTC. Its protein is CASSDEKRGTQETQYF.

This sequence joins TRBV6-6 and TRBJ1-5; D is ambiguous. CDR3 length: 16 amino acids. Trimming removed 0 bases at V and 6 bases at J, with 15 bases between. Per the germline V gene, CDR1 is MNHNY and CDR2 is SVGAGI (reference sequence). This CDR3 reads CASSYSMAGSGQPQHF. CDR3 bases: TGTGCCAGCAGTTACTCGATGGCGGGATCGGGTCAGCCCCAGCATTTT.

The V and J genes are TRBV27 and TRBJ2-2; a weak D match, TRBD2 (6 bases). Germline-derived CDR1 and CDR2 are MNHEY and SMNVEV (reference sequence). The CDR3 loop spans 13 amino acids. Between the trimmed V and J ends, which lost 6 bases and 4 bases, there was a span of 9 bases. In DNA form, the CDR3 reads TGTGCCAGCAGACAGCGGGTCACCGGGGAGCTGTTTTTT. Translating it yields CASRQRVTGELFF.

The rearrangement uses TRBV5-1 and TRBJ1-6; TRBD1 agrees at 7 bases. J was trimmed by 9 bases and V by 4 bases; bases with no gene match: 7. Germline V CDR1 and CDR2: SGHRS, YFSETQ. This CDR3 spans 14 amino acids. The DNA of the CDR3 is TGCGCCAGCAGCCTCGGACAGGCTATTTCACCCCTCCACTTT. Its protein product is CASSLGQAISPLHF. Combining the CDR3 with reference TRBV5-1 and TRBJ1-6 gives the whole variable domain KAGVTQTPRYLIKTRGQQVTLSCSPISGHRSVSWYQQTPGQGLQFLFEYFSETQRNKGNFPGRFSGRQFSNSRSEMNVSTLELGDSALYLCASSLGQAISPLHFGNGTRLTVT.

This chain links TRBV9 with TRBJ2-7; D uncertain. The length of the CDR3 is 16 residues. Per germline, CDR1 SGDLS and CDR2 YYNGEE. With 0 bases removed from V and 1 base from J, the gap between germline ends came to 14 bases. The CDR3 nucleotides read TGTGCCAGCAGCGTAGGCGTTGGTGTCGGATCCTACGAGCAGTACTTC. This encodes CASSVGVGVGSYEQYF.

The rearrangement joins TRBV5-1 to TRBJ2-5; D remains ambiguous. Trimming took off 3 bases at V and 1 base at J, with 10 bases between the two ends. The germline V gene encodes CDR1 SGHRS and CDR2 YFSETQ. The CDR3 has 14 residues. Here the CDR3 DNA reads TGCGCCAGCAGCTCGACCCTACCCCAAGAGACCCAGTACTTC. Translated, it gives CASSSTLPQETQYF. Using reference TRBV5-1 and TRBJ2-5 for the parts outside the CDR3, the full variable domain is KAGVTQTPRYLIKTRGQQVTLSCSPISGHRSVSWYQQTPGQGLQFLFEYFSETQRNKGNFPGRFSGRQFSNSRSEMNVSTLELGDSALYLCASSSTLPQETQYFGPGTRLLVL.

The chain joins TRBV2 to TRBJ2-5; the match to TRBD2 covers 12 bases. Germline CDR1 and CDR2: SNHLY and FYNNEI. The CDR3 is 16 amino acids. Trimming removed 2 bases from V and 3 bases from J; junction bases left unmatched: 4. CDR3 sequence reads: CASSELRLAGEETQYF. As DNA, the CDR3 is TGTGCCAGCAGTGAACTTAGACTAGCGGGGGAAGAGACCCAGTACTTC.

This clone was seen once. The chain combines TRBV19 with TRBJ1-4; no clear D gene. CDR3 size: 15 residues. V lost 4 bases and J 2 bases, leaving 11 bases between the germline ends. Germline CDR1 LNHDA, CDR2 SQIVND (reference sequence). The CDR3 sequence: CASSNLFGTNEKLFF. The CDR3 coding sequence is TGTGCCAGTAGTAACCTCTTCGGGACTAATGAAAAACTGTTTTTT.